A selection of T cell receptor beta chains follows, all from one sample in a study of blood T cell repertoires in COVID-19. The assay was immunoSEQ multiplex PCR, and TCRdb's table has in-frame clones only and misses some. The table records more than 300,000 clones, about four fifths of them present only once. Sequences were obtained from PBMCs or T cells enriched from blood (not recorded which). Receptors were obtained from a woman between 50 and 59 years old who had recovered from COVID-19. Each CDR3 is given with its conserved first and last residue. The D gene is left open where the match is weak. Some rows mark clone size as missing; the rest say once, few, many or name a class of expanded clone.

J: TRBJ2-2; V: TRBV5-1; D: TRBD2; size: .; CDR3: CASSLEGAGVPGELFF; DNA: TGCGCCAGCAGCTTGGAGGGAGCGGGAGTGCCCGGGGAGCTGTTTTTT
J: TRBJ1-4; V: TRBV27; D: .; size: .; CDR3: CARGGGGPGANEKLFF; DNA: TGTGCCCGCGGCGGGGGGGGGCCCGGGGCTAATGAAAAACTGTTTTTT
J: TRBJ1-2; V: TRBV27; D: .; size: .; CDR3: CASSQMRLDRGDYGYTF; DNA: TGTGCCAGCAGCCAAATGCGATTGGACAGAGGAGACTATGGCTACACCTTC
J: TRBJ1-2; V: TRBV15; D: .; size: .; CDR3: CATSRGGNYGYTF; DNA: TGTGCCACCAGCAGAGGAGGGAATTATGGCTACACCTTC
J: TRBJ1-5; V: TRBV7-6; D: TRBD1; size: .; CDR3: CASSLGGQGTNQPQHF; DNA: TGTGCCAGCAGCTTAGGGGGACAGGGGACTAATCAGCCCCAGCATTTT
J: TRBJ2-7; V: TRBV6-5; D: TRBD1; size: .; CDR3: CASSYWGTDYEQYF; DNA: TGTGCCAGCAGTTACTGGGGGACAGACTACGAGCAGTACTTC
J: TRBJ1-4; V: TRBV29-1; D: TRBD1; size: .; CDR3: CSASPGTANEKLFF; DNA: TGCAGCGCCTCCCCCGGGACAGCTAATGAAAAACTGTTTTTT
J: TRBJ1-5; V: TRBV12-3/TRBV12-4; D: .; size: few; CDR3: CASSLVQGQPQHF; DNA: TGTGCCAGCAGTTTAGTCCAGGGTCAGCCCCAGCATTTT
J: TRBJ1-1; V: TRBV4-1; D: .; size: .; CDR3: CASSQTRLWRENTEAFF; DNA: TGCGCCAGCAGCCAAACAAGACTGTGGAGGGAGAACACTGAAGCTTTCTTT
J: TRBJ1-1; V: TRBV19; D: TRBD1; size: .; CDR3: CASSIGQGLDTEAFF; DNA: TGTGCCAGTAGTATAGGACAGGGGTTGGACACTGAAGCTTTCTTT
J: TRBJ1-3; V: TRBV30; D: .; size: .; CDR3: CAWSIGQHGNTIYF; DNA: TGTGCCTGGAGTATAGGACAGCACGGAAACACCATATATTTT
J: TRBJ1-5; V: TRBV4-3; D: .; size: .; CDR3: CASSQDLIVGGHQPQHF; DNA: TGCGCCAGCAGCCAAGACTTAATTGTCGGGGGACATCAGCCCCAGCATTTT
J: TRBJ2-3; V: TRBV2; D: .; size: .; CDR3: CASSVMGGSTDTQYF; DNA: TGTGCCAGCAGTGTTATGGGCGGGAGCACAGATACGCAGTATTTT
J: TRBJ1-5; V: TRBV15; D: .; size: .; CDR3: CATSRDRGFGEIVSNQPQHF; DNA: TGTGCCACCAGCAGAGATAGGGGGTTCGGGGAGATCGTTAGCAATCAGCCCCAGCATTTT
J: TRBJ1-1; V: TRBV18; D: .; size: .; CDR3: CASSQEEGTEAFF; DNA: TGTGCCAGCTCACAGGAGGAGGGCACTGAAGCTTTCTTT
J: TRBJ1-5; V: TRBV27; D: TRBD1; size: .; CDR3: CASSTQHPRDSYNQPQHF; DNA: TGTGCCAGCAGTACCCAGCATCCCCGGGACAGCTACAATCAGCCCCAGCATTTT
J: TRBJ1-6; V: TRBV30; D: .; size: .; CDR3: CAGIVDSRSYNSPLHF; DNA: TGTGCCGGAATCGTCGACAGCCGCTCCTATAATTCACCCCTCCACTTT
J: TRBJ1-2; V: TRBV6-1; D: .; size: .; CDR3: CASRVRGYYGYTF; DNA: TGTGCCAGCAGGGTCAGGGGCTACTATGGCTACACCTTC
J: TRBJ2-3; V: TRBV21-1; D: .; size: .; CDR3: CASSKEVKAEFTTDTQYF; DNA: TGTGCCAGCAGCAAAGAAGTTAAGGCGGAGTTCACCACAGATACGCAGTATTTT
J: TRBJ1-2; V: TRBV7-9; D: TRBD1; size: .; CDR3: CASRGTGGKEGYTF; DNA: TGTGCCAGCAGAGGGACAGGGGGCAAGGAGGGCTACACCTTC
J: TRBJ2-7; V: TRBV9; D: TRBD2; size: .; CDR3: CASSVGTSGIYEQYF; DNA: TGTGCCAGCAGCGTGGGGACTAGCGGCATCTACGAGCAGTACTTC
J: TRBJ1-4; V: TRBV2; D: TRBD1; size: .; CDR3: CASSRARGNEKLFF; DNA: TGTGCCAGCTCTCGGGCCAGGGGGAATGAAAAACTGTTTTTT
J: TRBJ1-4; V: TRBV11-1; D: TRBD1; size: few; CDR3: CASSPTGQGKNEKLFF; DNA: TGTGCCAGCAGCCCTACAGGACAGGGGAAAAATGAAAAACTGTTTTTT
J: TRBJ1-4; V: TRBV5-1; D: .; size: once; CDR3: CASSLRATGHPSTNEKLFF; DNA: TGCGCCAGCAGCTTGAGGGCCACGGGACACCCGTCAACTAATGAAAAACTGTTTTTT